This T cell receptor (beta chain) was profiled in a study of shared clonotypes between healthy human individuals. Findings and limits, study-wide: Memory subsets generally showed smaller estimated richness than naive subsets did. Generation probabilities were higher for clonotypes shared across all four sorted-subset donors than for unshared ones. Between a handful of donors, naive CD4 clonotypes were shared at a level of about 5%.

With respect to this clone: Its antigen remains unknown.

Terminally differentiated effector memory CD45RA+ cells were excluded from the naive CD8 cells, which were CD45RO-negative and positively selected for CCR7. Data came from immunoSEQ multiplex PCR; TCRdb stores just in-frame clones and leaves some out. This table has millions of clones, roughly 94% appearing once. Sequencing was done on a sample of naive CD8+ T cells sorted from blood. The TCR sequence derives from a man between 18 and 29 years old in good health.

The CDR3 nucleotides read TGTGCCAGCAGCTTATTCCTTACTAAGGTCTACGAGCAGTACTTC. Protein: CASSLFLTKVYEQYF. V usage is TRBV7-8 and J usage is TRBJ2-7; unclear D gene. Germline values: CDR1 SGHVS, CDR2 FQNEAQ. This CDR3 has 15 amino acids. V was trimmed by 2 bases and J by 3 bases, leaving 14 bases between them.